What follows describes a single T cell receptor (beta chain). Its antigen remains unknown. The assay was immunoSEQ multiplex PCR, and TCRdb's table has in-frame clones only and misses some. This table holds 40,000 to 50,000 clones, roughly 82% found once. The data derive from a study of vaccination effects on CD4 cells after COVID-19. Study observations and caveats: Late in the post-vaccination period, infection-induced and vaccine-induced clones underwent marked clonal contraction.

Sequencing followed a ViraFEST assay step that expanded antigen-specific CD4+ T cells with viral peptide pools. Following a roughly 9-day culture, CD4+ T cells were purified. Vaccinated participants had no history of SARS-CoV-2 infection and tested negative for nucleocapsid antibodies. IL-2 at 8 to 10 IU/ml and peptides at about 10 ug/ml were added to cultured PBMC, approximately 1.9 million per well. CDR1 and CDR2 (germline): LGHDT, YNNKEL (reference sequence). Trimming removed 0 bases from V and 1 base from J, with 6 bases in between. The CDR3 sequence is 14 residues long. The source was CD4+ T cells from PBMCs cultured with HCoV-NL63 spike peptides, collected before COVID-19 vaccination. The chain is built from TRBV3-1 (or the pseudogene TRBV3-2) and TRBJ1-1, with D unresolved. The sequence derives from a human donor who received a COVID-19 vaccine. CDR3 region: CASSQERGNTEAFF. CDR3 DNA sequence: TGTGCCAGCAGCCAAGAGCGCGGGAACACTGAAGCTTTCTTT.